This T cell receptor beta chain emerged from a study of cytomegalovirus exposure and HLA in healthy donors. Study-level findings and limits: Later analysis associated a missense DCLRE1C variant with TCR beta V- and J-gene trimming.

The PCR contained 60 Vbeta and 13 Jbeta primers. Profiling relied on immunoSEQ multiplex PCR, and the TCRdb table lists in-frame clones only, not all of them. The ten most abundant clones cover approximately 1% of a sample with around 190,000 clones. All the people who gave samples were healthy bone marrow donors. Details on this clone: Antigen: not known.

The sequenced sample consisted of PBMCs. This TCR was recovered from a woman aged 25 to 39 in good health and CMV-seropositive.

CDR3 nucleotide sequence: TGCAGCGTAATTGGGGGAGGAGAGACCCAGTACTTC. It yields the protein CSVIGGGETQYF. The chain combines TRBV29-1 with TRBJ2-5; tentative D call: TRBD2 (6 bases). CDR1 is SQVTM and CDR2 is ANQGSEA in the germline V gene. Deletions cut 6 bases from V and 4 bases from J, with 12 bases between. The CDR3 is made up of 12 amino acids. The full variable domain, its missing parts supplied by reference TRBV29-1 and TRBJ2-5, is SAVISQKPSRDICQRGTSLTIQCQVDSQVTMMFWYRQQPGQSLTLIATANQGSEATYESGFVIDKFPISRPNLTFSTLTVSNMSPEDSSIYLCSVIGGGETQYFGPGTRLLVL.